The sequence of this TCR beta chain was determined in a study of blood T cell repertoires in COVID-19 (dated by TCRdb to 2020 to 2021). A note on the overall study: Samples from collaborators originated in the United States, Italy and Spain and spanned both the acute and convalescent phases of COVID-19. The prospective study material was composed of cDNA or gDNA derived from T cells, B-cell-depleted T cells, or PBMCs. Deeply sampled blood TCRbeta repertoires from subjects exposed to, actively infected with, or recovered from COVID-19 were included in the dataset. The repertoires were released in a freely available public database intended as a resource for research on the immune response to SARS-CoV-2. The samples were drawn from two sources: the first 160 participants of the ongoing ImmuneRACE study, and 1,000 to 1,500 subjects contributed by 6 global collaborators. Sample metadata almost always included a de-identified subject ID, COVID-19 status, age in years and sex. Where HLA class I and class II types were available, the types were taken from metadata supplied by the sample provider, not from assay-based typing.

Overall study outcomes, separate from this receptor: The quantity of clinical and demographic metadata differed by source and by participant and was supplied without curation.

One collaborating source in Seattle enrolled patients during active infection and followed them longitudinally through the course of disease. Whole blood was collected in K2EDTA tubes by collaborating institutions according to the institutions' own protocols. For TCRbeta analysis, collaborators shipped samples as frozen whole blood, isolated PBMCs, or DNA extracted from either of those sample types. As concerns this clone: The antigen this receptor binds is unknown. Base quality data are lacking; no much larger clone is found one base away.

TCRbeta CDR3 regions were amplified from genomic DNA by means of the immunoSEQ Assay, a bias-controlled multiplex PCR. The original pipeline was this. The number of nucleated cells in each sample was estimated from the amplification of reference gene primers within the assay. Sequence reads were collapsed and filtered to measure the absolute abundance of every unique TCRbeta CDR3 rearrangement. For each sample, productive Simpson clonality was calculated as the square root of Simpson's diversity index across productive rearrangements. Here the immuneACCESS table is served through TCRdb, limited to in-frame sequences with V and J called. Missing clones are a known gap in these copies; in checked studies unresolved V genes cover under half, and the rest lacks a known reason. V and J calls and clone size are those listed in that table; D and trimming were worked out from the DNA. This sample lists some 160,000 clones; 70% to 90% were detected once. The ten largest clones add up to less than 3% of the sample.

The CDR3 goes from the cysteine to the phenylalanine over 18 residues. Of all the DNA, just the CDR3 is kept, 54 bases in frame from base 1. CDR1 is given as MNHEY and CDR2 as SVGEGT, both from the germline V gene. Cut back by 0 bases and 0 bases, the V and J ends lie 17 bases apart. The chain links TRBV6-2 or TRBV6-3 with TRBJ1-2; a tentative D call is TRBD1 (5 bases match). Sequences were obtained from peripheral blood. The sequence was obtained from a woman at least 80 years old with COVID-19, enrolled during active disease. The CDR3 protein sequence reads: CASSYSNQGTITNYGYTF. The sequenced DNA is TGTGCCAGCAGTTACTCGAATCAGGGAACCATCACTAACTATGGCTACACCTTC.